This TCR beta chain was identified in a study of beta chain bispecific antibodies for T cell cancers. Study-level information: Surviving healthy donor T cells from leukemia-line and bispecific antibody cocultures were TRBV-sequenced for family depletion.

T cells were expanded from blood mononuclear cells for 3 to 4 days with anti-CD3 OKT3 or CD3/CD28 beads. TCRdb called the 5' RACE reads again in MiXCR, with one record for every CDR3 protein. In the table there are around 19,000 distinct CDR3 sequences, about 2% of which are singletons. This CDR3 region has 16 residues. Germline CDR1 reads SGHDN; CDR2 reads FVKESK. Between the trimmed V and J ends, which lost 0 bases and 5 bases, there was a span of 14 bases. General observations from the study: Normal T cells contributed less of the targeted TRBV signal than the leukemia cells did. Only targeted and closely related TRBV genes appeared affected. Anti-TRBV12 exposure, compared with anti-CD19, reduced the TRBV12-3 proportion of TRBV signal by approximately 99%.

This clonotype was counted many times. The antigen is not known. The origin of this receptor is a human donor in good health. Some clones in this sample may be carry-over from other donors' samples. The rearrangement links TRBV14 to TRBJ2-1; no firm D call. The sample consisted of healthy donor T cells cultured with leukemia cells, taken from a culture containing a bispecific antibody targeting TCR Vbeta12. The CDR3 nucleotides read TGTGCCAGCAGCCAAGATCTGGGCTCCAGGAACAATGAGCAGTTCTTC. This encodes CASSQDLGSRNNEQFF.